This T cell receptor (beta chain) was sequenced for a study of CXCR3-negative and CXCR3-positive naive CD8 T cells. The study, taken as a whole, reports: Greater hydrophobicity was found in TRB CDR3s of CXCR3-positive naive cells than of CXCR3-negative naive cells. It was found that naive subsets had comparable surface CD5, and TCR strength was inferred from TRB CDR3 properties.

The method, 5' RACE with UMI labels, was used to prepare the TRB cDNA libraries. After re-calling the 5' RACE reads, TCRdb lists one entry per CDR3 protein, DNA absent. The sample totals some 150,000 distinct CDR3 sequences. Of note for this clonotype: Its cognate antigen is unknown.

The CDR3 is made up of 14 amino acids. Germline values: CDR1 MNHEY, CDR2 SMNVEV (reference sequence). This clonotype was obtained from a human donor in good health. Some clones in this sample may be carry-over from other donors' samples. Material: naive CXCR3+ CD8+ T cells from blood. Subset reported: CD45RO-CCR7+CD27+CD95- naive CD8+ T cells expressing CXCR3 (TNR3+). The rearrangement joins TRBV27 to TRBJ1-1; TCRdb reports TRBD1, a call that lacks DNA to check it against. The CDR3 spells CASSSPGQTTEAFF.